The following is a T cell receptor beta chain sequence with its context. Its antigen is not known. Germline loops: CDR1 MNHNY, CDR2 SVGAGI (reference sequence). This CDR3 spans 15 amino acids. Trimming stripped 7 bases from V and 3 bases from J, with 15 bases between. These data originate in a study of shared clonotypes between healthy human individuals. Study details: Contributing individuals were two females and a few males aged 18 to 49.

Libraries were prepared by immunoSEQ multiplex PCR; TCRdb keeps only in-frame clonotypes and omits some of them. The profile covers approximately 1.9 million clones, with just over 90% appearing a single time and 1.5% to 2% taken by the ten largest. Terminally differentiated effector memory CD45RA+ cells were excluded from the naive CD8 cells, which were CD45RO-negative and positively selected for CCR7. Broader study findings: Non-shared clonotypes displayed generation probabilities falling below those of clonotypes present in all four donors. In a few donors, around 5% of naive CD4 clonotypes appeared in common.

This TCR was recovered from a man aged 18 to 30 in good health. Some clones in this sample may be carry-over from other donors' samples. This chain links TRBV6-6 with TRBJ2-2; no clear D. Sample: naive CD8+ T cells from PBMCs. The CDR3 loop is CASTLLGLHTGELFF. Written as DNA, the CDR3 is TGTGCCAGCACTTTACTCGGGCTCCACACCGGGGAGCTGTTTTTT.